This T cell receptor beta chain stems from a study of vaccination and CD4 T cells after COVID-19. Across the whole study: Nasal swab PCR detected SARS-CoV-2 in convalescent patients, who comprised several mild cases and one severe case. Cultures that served as controls received a CEFX pool, an HIV-1 Nef pool, or no peptide. Findings of the study overall: Convalescent patients displayed spike mono-reactivity in 304 of 307 vaccine-specific clones.

CD4+ T cells that had been cultured provided DNA sequenced with the Oncomine TCR Beta short-read assay. TCRdb itself ran the PCR reads through MiXCR, one entry per CDR3 protein. The sample has about 4,000 distinct CDR3 sequences, around 20% seen once. This clonotype was observed a few times. Its antigen is currently unknown. Treatment here: roughly 10-day PBMC culture with coronavirus spike peptide pools or control peptides (ViraFEST assay). The germline V gene has CDR1 SGHAT and CDR2 FQNNGV. CDR3 length: 14 residues. Unmatched junction bases numbered 13, after V lost 7 bases and J lost 7 bases. This TCR derives from a human donor who had recovered from COVID-19. The material sequenced was CD4+ T cells from blood, cultured in vitro. V is TRBV11-2 and J is TRBJ2-7, with 7 bases identical to TRBD1. CDR3 amino acids: CASNGAGGIGEQYF. CDR3 nucleotide sequence: TGTGCCAGCAACGGGGCAGGGGGAATAGGAGAGCAGTACTTC. Supplemented by reference TRBV11-2 and TRBJ2-7, the full variable domain reads EAGVAQSPRYKIIEKRQSVAFWCNPISGHATLYWYQQILGQGPKLLIQFQNNGVVDDSQLPKDRFSAERLKGVDSTLKIQPAKLEDSAVYLCASNGAGGIGEQYFGPGTRLTVT.